This T cell receptor (beta chain) was recorded in a study of T cell repertoires in aging, cancer and after chemotherapy (dated by TCRdb to about 2019). For the study in its entirety: The donors fell into six age groups ranging from 30 or younger to 70 or older, and each group had at least three individuals. Alongside around 97 healthy donors serving as a reference group, the cohort included some 210 cancer patients, of whom approximately 94 had hematological cancers and fewer than 140 had solid cancers. To look at immunoaging and at how T cells reconstitute after chemotherapy, the study profiled TCR beta repertoires in peripheral blood from both healthy donors and cancer patients. The full dataset contained 8.5 million to 10 million TCR reads. In the solid tumor group, paired pre- and post-chemotherapy samples were obtained from brain tumor (glioblastoma) patients receiving temozolomide-based therapy.

Genomic DNA extracted from peripheral blood, rather than sorted cells or RNA, was used as the source for amplification of TCR beta rearrangements. Compared with the rest of its sample, this clonotype is medium-sized (0.01 to 0.1%). Its antigen target is currently unknown. No much larger clone is present one base from it, and per-base qualities are unavailable. Study-wide conclusions, independent of this receptor: Median generation probability increased over the chemotherapy interval in both cancer cohorts, suggesting repertoire reconstitution through rebound thymic output. Untreated patients with hematological or solid cancers showed significantly lower blood TCR diversity and higher clonality than age-matched healthy donors. In healthy donors, the drop in TCR diversity with age came mainly from a loss of richness, whereas in cancer patients a loss of evenness also played a part. According to the authors, the repertoire data do not permit conclusions about immunological memory after chemotherapy.

Rearranged TRB sequences spanning V, D and J segments were amplified by multiplex touch-down PCR using a mixed TRB-A/B primer pool. Illumina adapters and sample indices were added to the amplicons in two consecutive PCR reactions performed with Phusion HS II polymerase. Amplicons were gel-purified with the NucleoSpin Gel and PCR Clean-up kit, then checked with Qubit and an Agilent 2100 Bioanalyzer. Sequencing of libraries was carried out on an Illumina MiSeq in 600-cycle, single-indexed, paired-end runs. Processing in the source paper ran as follows. TRB sequences were processed with MiXCR versions 2.12 and 3.0.5. Each unique CDR3 nucleotide sequence was treated as one clone, and only productive sequences with two or more reads were kept. Shannon diversity, evenness, clonality (one minus evenness), and alpha-parameterized diversity profiles from alpha 0 to 5 were included as repertoire metrics. The IGoR algorithm was used to calculate generation probabilities for clones in the paired samples taken before and after chemotherapy. Using fastp at Q25 and MiXCR, TCRdb reprocessed the public reads and kept productive beta chains. Each entry is one CDR3 protein sequence, shown with its most common DNA and genes. These V and J calls are TCRdb output, not the study's own analysis. This sample gives about 1,700 distinct CDR3 sequences in total; just under 25% of them show up just once. The ten top clones hold under 20% of the sample.

The receptor was isolated from a human donor with a solid tumor. What was sequenced was blood.

The nucleotide sequence reads as follows: TGTGCCAGCAGGAGACAGGGGTTCAATTCACCCCTCCACTTT. This encodes CASRRQGFNSPLHF. The chain uses TRBV12-3 or TRBV12-4 and TRBJ1-6, with TRBD1 matching 8 junction bases. The CDR3 measures 14 amino acids from cysteine to phenylalanine. Kept here is only the CDR3 DNA, which spans 42 bases and is read in frame from base 1. The germline V and J ends show losses of 6 bases and 7 bases respectively, and no gene match explains 5 bases of the junction.